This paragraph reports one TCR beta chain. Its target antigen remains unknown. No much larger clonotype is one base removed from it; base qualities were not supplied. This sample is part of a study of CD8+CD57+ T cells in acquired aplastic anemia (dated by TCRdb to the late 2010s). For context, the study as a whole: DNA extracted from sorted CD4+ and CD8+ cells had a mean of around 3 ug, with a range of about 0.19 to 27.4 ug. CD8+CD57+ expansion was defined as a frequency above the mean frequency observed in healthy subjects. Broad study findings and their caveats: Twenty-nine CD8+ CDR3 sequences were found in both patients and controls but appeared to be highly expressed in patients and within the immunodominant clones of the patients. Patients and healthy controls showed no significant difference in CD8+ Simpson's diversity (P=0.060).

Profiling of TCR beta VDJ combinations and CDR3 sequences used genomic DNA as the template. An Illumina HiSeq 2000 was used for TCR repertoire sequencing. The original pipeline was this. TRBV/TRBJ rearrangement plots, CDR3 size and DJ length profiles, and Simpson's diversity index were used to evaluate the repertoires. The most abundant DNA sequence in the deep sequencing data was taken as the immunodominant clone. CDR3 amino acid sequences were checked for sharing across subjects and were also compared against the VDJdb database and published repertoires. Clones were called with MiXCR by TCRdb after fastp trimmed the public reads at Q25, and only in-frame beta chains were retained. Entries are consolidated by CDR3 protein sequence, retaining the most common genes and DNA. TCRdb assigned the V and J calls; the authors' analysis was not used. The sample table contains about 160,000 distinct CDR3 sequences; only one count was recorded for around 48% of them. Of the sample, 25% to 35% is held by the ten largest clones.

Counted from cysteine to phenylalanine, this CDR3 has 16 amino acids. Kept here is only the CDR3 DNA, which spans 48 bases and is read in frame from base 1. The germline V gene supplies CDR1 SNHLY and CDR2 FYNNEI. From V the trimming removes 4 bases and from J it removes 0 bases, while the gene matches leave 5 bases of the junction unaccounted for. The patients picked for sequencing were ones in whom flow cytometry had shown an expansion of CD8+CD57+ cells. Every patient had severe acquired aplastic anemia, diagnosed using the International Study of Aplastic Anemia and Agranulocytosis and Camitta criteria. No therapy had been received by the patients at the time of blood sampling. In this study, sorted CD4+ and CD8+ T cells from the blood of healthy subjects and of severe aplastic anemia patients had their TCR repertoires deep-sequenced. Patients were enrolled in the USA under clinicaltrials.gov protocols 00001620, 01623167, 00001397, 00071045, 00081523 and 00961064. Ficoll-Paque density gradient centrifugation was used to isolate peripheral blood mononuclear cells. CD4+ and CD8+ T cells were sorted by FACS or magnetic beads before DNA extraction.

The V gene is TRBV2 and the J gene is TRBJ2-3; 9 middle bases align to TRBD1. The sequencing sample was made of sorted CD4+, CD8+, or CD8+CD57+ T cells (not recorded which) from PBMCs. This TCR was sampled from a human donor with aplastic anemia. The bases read TGTGCCAGCAGTGGGACAGGGGATCTGAGCACAGATACGCAGTATTTT. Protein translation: CASSGTGDLSTDTQYF.